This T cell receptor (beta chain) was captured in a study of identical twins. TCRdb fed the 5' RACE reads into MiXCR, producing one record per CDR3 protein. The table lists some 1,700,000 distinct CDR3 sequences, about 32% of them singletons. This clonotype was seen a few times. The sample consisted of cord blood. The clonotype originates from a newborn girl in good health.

In DNA, the CDR3 is TGCGCCAGCAGCCAAGAAGACTTTGGACGGTTCTTC. Translated, it gives CASSQEDFGRFF. The chain joins TRBV4-1 to TRBJ2-1; D is undetermined. CDR1 and CDR2 (germline): MGHRA, YSYEKL. The V end was cut by 0 bases, the J end by 15 bases, with 12 bases between. This CDR3 is 12 amino acids long.